The rows below give T cell receptor beta chains drawn from one sample of a study of T cell responses to AZD1222 COVID-19 vaccine. Clones were read by immunoSEQ multiplex PCR, and TCRdb kept only the in-frame ones, dropping some. The sample consists of more than 90,000 clones, about 89% of them appearing once. This sample comprised peripheral blood, obtained 28 days after the second AZD1222 dose. These receptors were obtained from an adult who received the AZD1222 COVID-19 vaccine. Each CDR3 is given with its conserved first and last residue. D genes are given only for firm matches. Size is stated for part of the rows, as once, few or many counts, or as a class when the clone is expanded.

size: .
D: .
V: TRBV12-3/TRBV12-4
J: TRBJ2-7
DNA: TGTGCCAGCAGCACAGGGTACTACGAGCAGTACTTC
CDR3: CASSTGYYEQYF

size: .
D: TRBD2
V: TRBV7-3
J: TRBJ2-7
DNA: TGTGCCAGCAGCTTAGGAGCGGGGGAGTACTACGAGCAGTACTTC
CDR3: CASSLGAGEYYEQYF

size: .
D: TRBD1
V: TRBV3-1/TRBV3-2
J: TRBJ1-2
DNA: TGTGCCAGCAGCCAAGCTTACAGGGGATTGGACTATGGCTACACCTTC
CDR3: CASSQAYRGLDYGYTF

size: .
D: .
V: TRBV9
J: TRBJ2-7
DNA: TGTGCCAGCAGCGTTAGCGGACTATCCTACGAGCAGTACTTC
CDR3: CASSVSGLSYEQYF

size: few
D: TRBD1
V: TRBV5-5
J: TRBJ1-1
DNA: TGTGCCAGCAACGCAGGACAGGGGAGAAACACTGAAGCTTTCTTT
CDR3: CASNAGQGRNTEAFF

size: .
D: .
V: TRBV28
J: TRBJ1-5
DNA: TGTGCCAGCAGTTTACAGGGGCAGGGAATAAGTCAGCCCCAGCATTTT
CDR3: CASSLQGQGISQPQHF

size: .
D: .
V: TRBV28
J: TRBJ1-2
DNA: TGTGCCAGCAGTTGGGTTTTGCTTAACGGCTACACCTTC
CDR3: CASSWVLLNGYTF

size: .
D: .
V: TRBV2
J: TRBJ2-7
DNA: TGTGCCAGCAGAGCGCAGGGGTACGAGCAGTACTTC
CDR3: CASRAQGYEQYF

size: .
D: .
V: TRBV18
J: TRBJ1-3
DNA: TGTGCCAGCTCACCAGACAGCTCTGGAAACACCATATATTTT
CDR3: CASSPDSSGNTIYF

size: .
D: TRBD2
V: TRBV10-3
J: TRBJ2-1
DNA: TGTGCCATCAGTGAGCCCGGACTAGCCAACAATGAGCAGTTCTTC
CDR3: CAISEPGLANNEQFF

size: .
D: TRBD1
V: TRBV29-1
J: TRBJ2-7
DNA: TGCAGCGTTGGTGTGGGACAGGCCCTCTACGAGCAGTACTTC
CDR3: CSVGVGQALYEQYF

size: .
D: .
V: TRBV5-1
J: TRBJ2-3
DNA: TGCGCCAGCTCGAGACGTGGGGCTTCTAGCACAGATACGCAGTATTTT
CDR3: CASSRRGASSTDTQYF

size: .
D: .
V: TRBV24-1
J: TRBJ2-5
DNA: TGTGCCACCAGTGACAGCTACCAAGAGACCCAGTACTTC
CDR3: CATSDSYQETQYF

size: .
D: .
V: TRBV11-2
J: TRBJ1-2
DNA: TGTGCCAGCAGACCCAGGGATTCATGGGTTGGCTACACCTTC
CDR3: CASRPRDSWVGYTF

size: once
D: .
V: TRBV15
J: TRBJ2-3
DNA: TGTGCCACCAGCAGAGATTCAGATAGCACAGATACGCAGTATTTT
CDR3: CATSRDSDSTDTQYF

size: .
D: .
V: TRBV7-9
J: TRBJ2-5
DNA: TGTGCCAGCAGCCAAGACGGGACCCAGTACTTC
CDR3: CASSQDGTQYF

size: .
D: TRBD1
V: TRBV18
J: TRBJ1-2
DNA: TGTGCCAGCTCAACCGACAGGGTTCAGGGTTCCTATGGCTACACCTTC
CDR3: CASSTDRVQGSYGYTF